This paragraph covers one TCR beta chain sequence. Its specificity is unknown. With random hexamers, roughly 0.45 to 1 ug RNA was reverse transcribed. The CDR3 of TCR beta was amplified by immunoSEQ multiplex PCR across 54 Vbeta and 13 Jbeta. TCRdb recomputed calls from the immunoSEQ multiplex PCR reads with MiXCR, one row per CDR3 protein. The sample yields 250,000 to 300,000 distinct CDR3 sequences, around nine tenths seen once. This CDR3 spans 14 amino acids. Trimming pared 0 bases from V and 6 bases from J, leaving 9 bases between. Germline-derived CDR1 and CDR2 are SGHDN and FVKESK. The entry originates in a study of CD8 T cells in Susac syndrome. General study results and limits: The study recognized that its TCR sequencing and HLA analysis covered a relatively small number of individuals.

The T cells that were sequenced for TCR beta were CD8+ and CD4+ cells from blood. It was treatment-naive patients with stable or active relapsing-remitting disease who made up the multiple sclerosis controls. The chain employs TRBV14 and TRBJ2-1, with D possibly matching TRBD2 (6 bases). Sequencing was carried out using CD8+ T cells from PBMCs. The sequence was collected from a human donor with multiple sclerosis. The CDR3 region has the DNA TGTGCCAGCAGCCAAGAAGGACTATTCAATGAGCAGTTCTTC. Residues: CASSQEGLFNEQFF. Looking up the rest from reference TRBV14 and TRBJ2-1 gives the full variable domain: EAGVTQFPSHSVIEKGQTVTLRCDPISGHDNLYWYRRVMGKEIKFLLHFVKESKQDESGMPNNRFLAERTGGTYSTLKVQPAELEDSGVYFCASSQEGLFNEQFFGPGTRLTVL.